Listed below are T cell receptor beta chains from one sample, sequenced in a study of early T cells in non-severe SARS-CoV-2 infection. TCRdb reprocessed the 5' RACE reads via MiXCR and lists one record per CDR3 protein. The repertoire has about 68,000 distinct CDR3 sequences, about 12% of them found once; the top ten carry less than 2%. The source material was whole blood. Receptors were obtained from an adult who was a healthcare worker with PCR-confirmed SARS-CoV-2 infection or an uninfected control (not recorded which). The CDR3 runs from the conserved cysteine through the conserved F or W. Each record gives: clone size, D gene, V gene, J gene, CDR3 protein, CDR3 DNA. A D gene is named only where the DNA matches it firmly. Expanded clones are given a class, and other clones once, few, many or no size at all.

clone size: -
D gene: -
V gene: TRBV3-1
J gene: TRBJ2-7
CDR3 protein: CASSQDAFGSYEQYF
CDR3 DNA: TGTGCCAGCAGCCAAGATGCGTTCGGGTCCTACGAGCAGTACTTC

clone size: -
D gene: TRBD1
V gene: TRBV19
J gene: TRBJ2-3
CDR3 protein: CASSDRGSRTDTQYF
CDR3 DNA: TGTGCCAGTAGCGACAGGGGTTCGCGCACAGATACGCAGTATTTT

clone size: few
D gene: -
V gene: TRBV2
J gene: TRBJ2-5
CDR3 protein: CASMRTALLSQETQYF
CDR3 DNA: TGTGCCAGCATGAGGACAGCGCTTCTATCCCAAGAGACCCAGTACTTC

clone size: -
D gene: -
V gene: TRBV7-9
J gene: TRBJ1-1
CDR3 protein: CASSLVGDNPEAFF
CDR3 DNA: TGTGCCAGCAGCTTGGTAGGGGATAACCCTGAAGCTTTCTTT

clone size: few
D gene: -
V gene: TRBV5-1
J gene: TRBJ2-3
CDR3 protein: CASTKDLTDTQYF
CDR3 DNA: TGCGCCAGCACGAAGGACCTCACAGATACGCAGTATTTT

clone size: -
D gene: -
V gene: TRBV6-5
J gene: TRBJ2-7
CDR3 protein: CASSYGPRYPGDEQYF
CDR3 DNA: TGTGCCAGCAGTTACGGACCCAGATACCCGGGGGACGAGCAGTACTTC

clone size: -
D gene: -
V gene: TRBV29-1
J gene: TRBJ2-7
CDR3 protein: CSVVSGDYEQYF
CDR3 DNA: TGCAGCGTTGTTAGCGGCGACTACGAGCAGTACTTC

clone size: many
D gene: -
V gene: TRBV6-5
J gene: TRBJ1-4
CDR3 protein: CASSPPGGEGEKLFF
CDR3 DNA: TGTGCCAGCAGTCCCCCCGGGGGCGAGGGGGAAAAACTGTTTTTT

clone size: -
D gene: -
V gene: TRBV4-3
J gene: TRBJ1-1
CDR3 protein: CASSQGRGGDTEAFF
CDR3 DNA: TGCGCCAGCAGCCAAGGGAGAGGGGGGGATACTGAAGCTTTCTTT

clone size: many
D gene: -
V gene: TRBV10-3
J gene: TRBJ2-2
CDR3 protein: CAIGRGPDTGELFF
CDR3 DNA: TGTGCCATCGGGAGGGGGCCTGACACCGGGGAGCTGTTTTTT

clone size: many
D gene: -
V gene: TRBV6-4
J gene: TRBJ2-1
CDR3 protein: CASSDRAGAYNEQFF
CDR3 DNA: TGTGCCAGCAGTGACCGGGCGGGGGCATACAATGAGCAGTTCTTC

clone size: -
D gene: -
V gene: TRBV30
J gene: TRBJ1-1
CDR3 protein: CARSDPVDHRNTEAFF
CDR3 DNA: TGTGCCCGGAGTGACCCTGTGGACCACAGAAACACTGAAGCTTTCTTT

clone size: -
D gene: TRBD2
V gene: TRBV29-1
J gene: TRBJ2-1
CDR3 protein: CSVGGGIPSSYNEQFF
CDR3 DNA: TGCAGCGTTGGGGGAGGGATCCCGAGCTCCTACAATGAGCAGTTCTTC

clone size: few
D gene: -
V gene: TRBV9
J gene: TRBJ1-2
CDR3 protein: CASSGVRANTYGYTF
CDR3 DNA: TGTGCCAGCAGCGGGGTGCGGGCAAATACCTATGGCTACACCTTC

clone size: many
D gene: TRBD2
V gene: TRBV7-6
J gene: TRBJ2-1
CDR3 protein: CASSSTSGLNEQFF
CDR3 DNA: TGTGCCAGCAGCTCGACTAGCGGCCTGAATGAGCAGTTCTTC